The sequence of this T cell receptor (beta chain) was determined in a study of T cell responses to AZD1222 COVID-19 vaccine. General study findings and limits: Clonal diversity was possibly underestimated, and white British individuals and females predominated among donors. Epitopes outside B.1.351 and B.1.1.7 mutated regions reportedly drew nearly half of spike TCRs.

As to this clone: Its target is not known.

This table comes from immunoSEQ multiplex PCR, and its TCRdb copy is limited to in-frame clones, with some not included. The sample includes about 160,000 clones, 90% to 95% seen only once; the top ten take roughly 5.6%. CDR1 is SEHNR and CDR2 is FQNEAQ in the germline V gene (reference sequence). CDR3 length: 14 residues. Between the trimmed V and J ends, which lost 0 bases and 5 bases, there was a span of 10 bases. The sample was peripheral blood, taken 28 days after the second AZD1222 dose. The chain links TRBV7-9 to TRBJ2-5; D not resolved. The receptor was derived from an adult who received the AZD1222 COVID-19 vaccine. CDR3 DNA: TGTGCCAGCAGCTTAGCCACGTCTGGCGAGACCCAGTACTTC. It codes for CASSLATSGETQYF.